These 26 T cell receptor beta chains were sequenced from one sample in a study of T cells after somatic rescue of genetic block. Clones were sequenced by immunoSEQ multiplex PCR, and TCRdb holds only the in-frame ones, with some missing. Of more than 70,000 clones listed, 80% to 90% were seen once; the top ten hold 1.6%. Specimen: peripheral blood mononuclear cells (PBMCs). These receptors all stem from a woman aged 18-35 years.

The chain has TRBV28 and TRBJ1-1; no firm D call. V lost 3 bases and J 1 base, leaving 15 bases between the germline ends. The germline V gene has CDR1 MDHEN and CDR2 SYDVKM. The CDR3 runs to 16 residues. CDR3 DNA: TGTGCCAGCAGTTTTAACCCGCAGGAAGGGAACACTGAAGCTTTCTTT. Translation: CASSFNPQEGNTEAFF.

The chain is built from TRBV6-1 and TRBJ2-7, with D perhaps being TRBD1 or TRBD2 (5 bases each). V dropped 5 bases and J dropped 4 bases, with 15 bases sitting between them. The CDR3 length is 14 residues. Germline V gene sequence: CDR1 MNHNS, CDR2 SASEGT. The chain's CDR3 is CASSPGTAEYEQYF. DNA for the CDR3: TGTGCCAGCAGTCCAGGGACGGCGGAATACGAGCAGTACTTC.

In DNA form, the CDR3 reads TGTGCCAGCAGCCCCGGAGACAGGAGCAATCAGCCCCAGCATTTT. Encoded protein: CASSPGDRSNQPQHF. This sequence joins TRBV7-8 and TRBJ1-5; possible D gene TRBD1, 6 bases. The CDR3 has 15 amino acids. V gave up 5 bases and J gave up 1 base, with 12 bases separating them. Germline CDR1 reads SGHVS; CDR2 reads FQNEAQ.

The chain employs TRBV28 and TRBJ2-5, with 10 bases lining up with TRBD1. The J segment lost 3 bases and the V segment lost 5 bases, leaving 3 bases of the junction unmatched. The CDR3 has 14 amino acids. The germline CDR1 and CDR2 sequences are MDHEN and SYDVKM. The DNA for the CDR3 is TGTGCCAGCAGTGCCGGGACAGGGGAAGAGACCCAGTACTTC. This translates into CASSAGTGEETQYF. The variable domain in full, completed from reference TRBV28 and TRBJ2-5, reads DVKVTQSSRYLVKRTGEKVFLECVQDMDHENMFWYRQDPGLGLRLIYFSYDVKMKEKGDIPEGYSVSREKKERFSLILESASTNQTSMYLCASSAGTGEETQYFGPGTRLLVL.

The genes are TRBV11-2 and TRBJ1-1, with 7 bases aligning to TRBD1. The CDR3 length is 15 residues. Germline CDR1 and CDR2: SGHAT and FQNNGV. The ends lost 2 bases at V and 6 bases at J; junction bases unmatched: 9. DNA of the CDR3: TGTGCCAGCAGCTTACCGACAGGGCGTTACGCTGAAGCTTTCTTT. As protein: CASSLPTGRYAEAFF.

V and J are TRBV15 and TRBJ2-7; 8 nucleotides agree with TRBD2. Germline V gene sequence: CDR1 LNHNV, CDR2 YYDKDF (reference sequence). This CDR3 spans 16 amino acids. V lost 2 bases and J lost 4; bases outside the gene matches: 10. The CDR3 DNA is TGTGCCACCAGCAGATCCACTAGCGGAGGGGCGTACGAGCAGTACTTC. This codes for CATSRSTSGGAYEQYF. Combining the CDR3 with reference TRBV15 and TRBJ2-7 gives the whole variable domain DAMVIQNPRYQVTQFGKPVTLSCSQTLNHNVMYWYQQKSSQAPKLLFHYYDKDFNNEADTPDNFQSRRPNTSFCFLDIRSPGLGDTAMYLCATSRSTSGGAYEQYFGPGTRLTVT.

CDR3 in DNA: TGTGCCAGCAGTTACGATGGTAGGGAGGGGAATGAGCAGTTCTTC. Protein: CASSYDGREGNEQFF. The chain employs TRBV6-5 and TRBJ2-1, with 7 positions matching TRBD2. The junction had 8 bases not matched to a gene; V was cut back by 2 bases and J by 7 bases. This CDR3 has 15 amino acids. Germline CDR1 and CDR2: MNHEY and SVGAGI.

The rearrangement links TRBV7-9 to TRBJ2-7, with a weak D call TRBD2 (6 bases). The V gene lost 0 bases and the J gene lost 5 bases, with 11 bases spanning the gap. CDR1 is SEHNR and CDR2 is FQNEAQ in the germline V gene (reference sequence). There are 14 residues in the CDR3. CDR3 sequence: CASSLAGDLNEQYF. CDR3 sequence (DNA): TGTGCCAGCAGCTTAGCCGGGGACTTGAACGAGCAGTACTTC.

V and J are TRBV9 and TRBJ1-5, with a possible D match to TRBD1 (6 bases). V was clipped by 4 bases and J by 9 bases, with 20 bases between them. This CDR3 has 15 amino acids. Germline-derived CDR1 and CDR2 are SGDLS and YYNGEE. CDR3 sequence (DNA): TGTGCCAGCAGCCGGGCGGGGGGGCAGCAAGGGCCCCAGCATTTT. Translating gives CASSRAGGQQGPQHF.

The chain recombines TRBV5-1 with TRBJ2-7; 7 bases match TRBD2. The germline gives CDR1 SGHRS, CDR2 YFSETQ. The CDR3 totals 13 residues. V was clipped by 5 bases and J by 2 bases; unmatched bases: 4. CDR3 in DNA: TGCGCCAGCAGTCAGCTAGCGGCCTACGAGCAGTACTTC. Its translation: CASSQLAAYEQYF.

The chain combines TRBV7-9 with TRBJ2-7; 9 positions match TRBD1. V was clipped by 6 bases and J by 4 bases; unmatched bases: 7. Germline assignment: CDR1 SEHNR and CDR2 FQNEAQ (reference sequence). The CDR3 runs to 14 residues. In nucleotides, the CDR3 is TGTGCCAGCAGTCCCGGGACAGGGTTATACGAGCAGTACTTC. This gives the protein CASSPGTGLYEQYF. The full variable domain, in which reference TRBV7-9 and TRBJ2-7 provide the parts outside the CDR3, is DTGVSQNPRHKITKRGQNVTFRCDPISEHNRLYWYRQTLGQGPEFLTYFQNEAQLEKSRLLSDRFSAERPKGSFSTLEIQRTEQGDSAMYLCASSPGTGLYEQYFGPGTRLTVT.

The V call is TRBV6-5, the J call TRBJ2-7, with 8 bases identical to TRBD1. V gave up 4 bases and J gave up 0 bases; unmatched junction bases: 5. Germline V CDR1 and CDR2: MNHEY, SVGAGI. This CDR3 comprises 15 residues. CDR3 sequence: CASSSGTGLSYEQYF. In DNA form, the CDR3 reads TGTGCCAGCAGTTCTGGGACAGGCCTCTCCTACGAGCAGTACTTC.

The J gene is TRBJ2-2, the V gene TRBV6-5, with no clear D. In germline, CDR1 is MNHEY, CDR2 SVGAGI. V lost 6 bases, J lost 5 bases, and 10 bases lay in between. The CDR3 sequence is 13 residues long. Here the CDR3 reads CASRLGSTGELFF. Here the CDR3 DNA reads TGTGCCAGCAGGTTGGGGTCAACCGGGGAGCTGTTTTTT.

The chain uses TRBV4-3 and TRBJ2-2; D is possibly TRBD2 (6 bases). Germline lookup yields CDR1 LGHNA and CDR2 YSLEER. Trimming left V 2 bases short and J 2 bases short, with 15 bases between. The CDR3 consists of 17 residues. CDR3 residues: CASSQFPGLINTGELFF. As DNA, the CDR3 is TGCGCCAGCAGCCAATTCCCGGGACTCATAAACACCGGGGAGCTGTTTTTT.

The J gene is TRBJ1-2, the V gene TRBV28, with D unresolved. In germline, CDR1 is MDHEN, CDR2 SYDVKM. V gave up 3 bases and J gave up 7 bases, with 6 bases separating them. This CDR3 is built from 11 residues. This CDR3 is CASSFKVGYTF. CDR3 in DNA: TGTGCCAGCAGTTTCAAGGTTGGCTACACCTTC.

The gene calls are TRBV11-3 and TRBJ1-1; the D gene is possibly TRBD1 (5 bases). This CDR3 has 13 amino acids. V shed 7 bases and J shed 2 bases, with 11 bases lying between them. The V gene's germline CDR1 is SGHNT and CDR2 YENEEA. The CDR3 nucleotides are TGTGCCAGCAATGGACAACCAAACACTGAAGCTTTCTTT. Translation gives CASNGQPNTEAFF.

This chain links TRBV19 with TRBJ1-2; 9 bases match TRBD1. From germline, CDR1 is LNHDA and CDR2 SQIVND (reference sequence). The V and J ends lost 1 base and 4 bases, in that order; junction bases with no gene match: 4. The CDR3 has 15 amino acids. The CDR3: CASSIGGQGSYGYTF. The CDR3 coding sequence is TGTGCCAGTAGTATAGGTGGACAGGGGAGCTATGGCTACACCTTC.

In DNA form, the CDR3 reads TGTGCCAGCAGTTTCCTACCGCCCTGGGACACCCTAGCGGGAGGAAGGTTTTACAATGAGCAGTTCTTC. Translation gives CASSFLPPWDTLAGGRFYNEQFF. This chain links TRBV28 with TRBJ2-1, with 11 bases fitting TRBD2. In germline, CDR1 is MDHEN, CDR2 SYDVKM. Trimming removed 3 bases from V and 4 bases from J; junction bases left unmatched: 26. The CDR3 covers 23 residues.

This clone was observed once. The chain carries TRBV6-5 and TRBJ2-7; D possibly corresponds to TRBD1 (6 bases). The CDR3 totals 15 residues. V lost 6 bases, J lost 0 bases, and 15 bases lay in between. Germline V gives CDR1 MNHEY, CDR2 SVGAGI. CDR3 bases: TGTGCCAGCAGACTTGACAGGACCTCCTCCTACGAGCAGTACTTC. It codes for CASRLDRTSSYEQYF.

V is TRBV19 and J is TRBJ2-3, with TRBD1 identical over 7 bases. The length of the CDR3 is 18 residues. V trimming: 8 bases; J trimming: 4 bases; junction bases outside the gene matches: 21. Germline V gene sequence: CDR1 LNHDA, CDR2 SQIVND (reference sequence). The DNA for the CDR3 is TGTGCCAGTTCCCGACAGGGTGTCCCGGCCGGGGCACCAGATACGCAGTATTTT. Amino acids: CASSRQGVPAGAPDTQYF. Filled out from reference TRBV19 and TRBJ2-3, the complete variable domain reads DGGITQSPKYLFRKEGQNVTLSCEQNLNHDAMYWYRQDPGQGLRLIYYSQIVNDFQKGDIAEGYSVSREKKESFPLTVTSAQKNPTAFYLCASSRQGVPAGAPDTQYFGPGTRLTVL.

The V call is TRBV5-4, the J call TRBJ2-3, with 8 bases fitting TRBD2. The germline CDR1 and CDR2 sequences are SGHNT and YYREEE (reference sequence). This CDR3 comprises 17 residues. V gave up 4 bases and J gave up 1 base; unmatched junction bases: 11. CDR3: CASSPGGGAGGTDTQYF. The CDR3 DNA sequence: TGTGCCAGCAGCCCTGGTGGGGGAGCGGGAGGCACAGATACGCAGTATTTT.

The chain employs TRBV4-3 and TRBJ2-5, with D unclear. V was trimmed by 4 bases and J by 5 bases, leaving 11 bases between them. CDR3 length equals 13 residues. In germline, CDR1 is LGHNA, CDR2 YSLEER. CDR3: CASSRYEAETQYF. Here the CDR3 DNA reads TGCGCCAGCAGCCGTTACGAGGCGGAGACCCAGTACTTC.

CDR3 loop: CASSQDRQGLAFF. The CDR3 DNA sequence: TGCGCCAGCAGCCAAGATCGGCAGGGATTAGCTTTCTTT. J is TRBJ1-1 and V is TRBV4-3; maybe TRBD1 (5 bases). Trimming cost V 0 bases and J 10 bases, with 12 bases left between them. The germline gives CDR1 LGHNA, CDR2 YSLEER. The CDR3 contains 13 residues.

The chain links TRBV5-1 to TRBJ2-1, with TRBD2 matching over 7 bases. The J segment lost 8 bases and the V segment lost 3 bases, leaving 20 bases of the junction unmatched. The CDR3 extends over 18 amino acids. CDR1 SGHRS and CDR2 YFSETQ come from the germline V gene. CDR3: CASSSIQPKPGGSDEQFF. In nucleotides, the CDR3 is TGCGCCAGCAGCTCGATCCAACCCAAGCCGGGAGGCAGCGATGAGCAGTTCTTC. Filled out from reference TRBV5-1 and TRBJ2-1, the complete variable domain reads KAGVTQTPRYLIKTRGQQVTLSCSPISGHRSVSWYQQTPGQGLQFLFEYFSETQRNKGNFPGRFSGRQFSNSRSEMNVSTLELGDSALYLCASSSIQPKPGGSDEQFFGPGTRLTVL.

CDR3 amino acids: CASSHGPSGALFF. CDR3 bases: TGTGCCAGCAGTCACGGGCCATCCGGGGCACTGTTTTTT. The J gene is TRBJ1-4, the V gene TRBV6-5; TRBD1 might be the D (5 bases). CDR3 length: 13 amino acids. V lost 5 bases and J lost 13, with 17 bases in between. Germline-derived CDR1 and CDR2 are MNHEY and SVGAGI.

The genes are TRBV7-9 and TRBJ1-4; no clear D gene. The V end lost 7 bases, the J end lost 6 bases, and 9 bases lay between the germline ends. The CDR3 has 12 amino acids. Germline V gene sequence: CDR1 SEHNR, CDR2 FQNEAQ (reference sequence). CDR3 in amino acids: CASTRSYEKLFF. As DNA, the CDR3 is TGTGCCAGCACCCGATCCTATGAAAAACTGTTTTTT.